This entry describes one T cell receptor beta chain. Its antigen is unknown. The second PCR ran about 6 to 11 cycles with a sample-barcoded 5' primer and J-beta primers. TCRdb redid the calling of the 5' RACE reads with MiXCR, one entry per CDR3 protein. This sample yields about 1 million distinct CDR3 sequences, of which 40% to 45% are seen a single time; under 20% belongs to the top ten. The CDR3 covers 14 residues. Germline-derived CDR1 and CDR2 are DFQATT and SNEGSKA (reference sequence). The amount of total RNA extracted per sample was at least 5.5 micrograms. This entry comes from a study of blood T cells in healthy people across ages. Regarding the study as a whole: It was not possible, with unsorted PBMCs, to conclusively compare naive and antigen-experienced cells. Per-million-T-cell TCR beta diversity fell roughly linearly with age.

Sequencing used blood. This TCR was recovered from a woman in her sixties or seventies in good health. The V call is TRBV20-1, the J call TRBJ2-1; tentative D call: TRBD1 (5 bases). The DNA end lines up better with TRBJ2-7; the J call may be wrong. This CDR3 reads CSASAGISYNEQYF. CDR3 in DNA: TGCAGTGCTAGCGCAGGGATCTCCTACAATGAGCAGTACTTC.